This entry lists 8 T cell receptor beta chains sequenced from one sample in a study of CD8+CD57+ T cells in acquired aplastic anemia. Researchers used genomic DNA as the template to profile TCR beta VDJ and CDR3. TCRdb passed the reads through MiXCR, listing each CDR3 protein once. The sample shows around 150,000 distinct CDR3 sequences, roughly 45% of them seen only once. Sequences were obtained from sorted CD4+, CD8+, or CD8+CD57+ T cells (not recorded which) from PBMCs. All receptors derive from a human donor in good health.

With regard to this clonotype: Just one base apart from a much larger clone, this may be a read error. V gene TRBV5-6 combines with J gene TRBJ1-5; D possibly corresponds to TRBD1 (5 bases). The CDR3 extends over 15 amino acids. Germline CDR1 SGHDT, CDR2 YYEEEE. CDR3 coding DNA: TGTGTCAGCAGCTTGGATGGTGGGGGTTCTCAGCCCCAGCATTTT. Amino acid sequence: CVSSLDGGGSQPQHF.

The chain employs TRBV9 and TRBJ2-5, with 7 bases fitting TRBD1. CDR1 is SGDLS, CDR2 YYNGEE, per germline. The CDR3 consists of 17 residues. The junction had 11 bases not matched to a gene; V was cut back by 0 bases and J by 3 bases. The CDR3 loop reads CASSVDRGRSAEETQYF. The CDR3 nucleotides read TGTGCCAGCAGCGTAGACAGGGGCCGATCCGCAGAAGAGACCCAGTACTTC.

This clonotype was detected only a few times. The chain joins TRBV10-3 to TRBJ2-1; no reliable D call. Between the trimmed V and J ends, which lost 0 bases and 5 bases, there was a span of 8 bases. Germline V gene lookup returns CDR1 ENHRY and CDR2 SYGVKD. The CDR3 loop spans 14 amino acids. The CDR3 nucleotides read TGTGCCATCAGTGAGTCTCGGATCAACAATGAGCAGTTCTTC. Protein sequence: CAISESRINNEQFF.

The sample holds many counts of this clonotype. The rearrangement joins TRBV7-2 to TRBJ1-5, with D unresolved. Trimming pared 7 bases from V and 9 bases from J, leaving 13 bases between. The CDR3 consists of 12 residues. Per the germline V gene, CDR1 is SGHTA and CDR2 is FQGNSA. The chain's CDR3 is CASTRAGSPQHF. The DNA for the CDR3 is TGTGCCAGCACCCGGGCTGGTTCGCCCCAGCATTTT.

The V gene is TRBV10-3, the J gene TRBJ2-3; no clear D. V lost 3 bases to trimming and J lost 3 bases, with 7 bases between them. Germline CDR1 reads ENHRY; CDR2 reads SYGVKD. The CDR3 extends over 13 amino acids. CDR3 amino acids: CAISEALTDTQYF. CDR3 DNA sequence: TGTGCCATCAGTGAAGCCTTGACAGATACGCAGTATTTT.

This clonotype has a count of ten or more. J is TRBJ1-5 and V is TRBV12-3 or TRBV12-4, with 8 bases that match TRBD1. The CDR3 totals 15 residues. The J segment lost 3 bases and the V segment lost 5 bases, leaving 6 bases of the junction unmatched. The CDR3 nucleotides are TGTGCCAGCAGTCCAAGGACAGGGTTCAATCAGCCCCAGCATTTT. Protein: CASSPRTGFNQPQHF.

This clonotype was observed many times. The DNA of the CDR3 is TGCGCCAGCAGCGACGGGACAGGGGGCAATGAGCAGTTCTTC. Its protein product is CASSDGTGGNEQFF. The chain combines TRBV5-1 with TRBJ2-1, with 11 bases fitting TRBD1. The CDR3 is made up of 14 amino acids. J was trimmed by 6 bases and V by 4 bases; bases with no gene match: 3. CDR1 and CDR2 (germline): SGHRS, YFSETQ.

In its sample, this clonotype was seen many times. This chain uses TRBV11-2 with TRBJ2-3; no clear D. Germline V CDR1 and CDR2: SGHAT, FQNNGV. Trimming left V 5 bases short and J 4 bases short, with 4 bases between. The CDR3 is made up of 11 amino acids. This chain's CDR3 is CASSPSDTQYF. The CDR3, as DNA: TGTGCCAGCAGCCCCTCAGATACGCAGTATTTT.